This is a list of T cell receptor beta chains from one sample in a study of shared T cell receptors in the human thymus. Method: immunoSEQ multiplex PCR; TCRdb's copy keeps in-frame clones and lacks some. This table holds about 380,000 clones, 85% to 95% found once. Sequenced material: thymocytes. The receptors come from a human donor. The CDR3 runs from the conserved cysteine through the conserved F or W. The D gene is left open where the match is weak. Not every row has a clone size; where given, it reads once, few, many or a size class.

V gene,clone size,J gene,D gene,CDR3 DNA,CDR3 protein
TRBV6-5,NA,TRBJ2-7,NA,TGTGCCAGCAGTTACTCGATAATATCCTACGAGCAGTACTTC,CASSYSIISYEQYF
TRBV5-1,NA,TRBJ2-4,NA,TGCGCCAGCAGCTTGGTTGGGACTCCCTGGGACATTCAGTACTTC,CASSLVGTPWDIQYF
TRBV6-1,NA,TRBJ2-3,NA,TGTGCCAGCAGTGAAGAACCAATACGCACAGATACGCAGTATTTT,CASSEEPIRTDTQYF
TRBV27,once,TRBJ2-4,NA,TGTGCCAGCAGTTTTCTCAGGGGATGGGCCAAAAACATTCAGTACTTC,CASSFLRGWAKNIQYF
TRBV28,NA,TRBJ2-7,NA,TGTGCCAGCAGCCGCCGACAGGCGGCCTACGAGCAGTACTTC,CASSRRQAAYEQYF
TRBV7-3,NA,TRBJ2-3,NA,TGTGCCAGCAGCTCCGGTATCACAGATACGCAGTATTTT,CASSSGITDTQYF
TRBV27,NA,TRBJ2-1,NA,TGTGCCAGCAGTTTAGGGTCCAATGAGCAGTTCTTC,CASSLGSNEQFF
TRBV7-9,NA,TRBJ2-3,TRBD2,TGTGCCAGCAGCACAGAGGTTGGGCTAGCGGGAGAGGGTACAGATACGCAGTATTTT,CASSTEVGLAGEGTDTQYF
TRBV27,NA,TRBJ2-3,NA,TGTGCCAGCAGTTTTAGTGCAGATACGCAGTATTTT,CASSFSADTQYF
TRBV11-2,NA,TRBJ2-1,NA,TGTGCCAGCAGCTTAGAGCGCGGGAAGAATGAGCAGTTCTTC,CASSLERGKNEQFF
TRBV6-1,once,TRBJ1-6,NA,TGTGCCAGCAGTGGATCCGGGACTCTGACCCTCCACTTT,CASSGSGTLTLHF
TRBV5-1,NA,TRBJ2-1,NA,TGCGCCAGCAGCTTGGTGGTGTCCTTTAGCCACAATGAGCAGTTCTTC,CASSLVVSFSHNEQFF
TRBV25-1,NA,TRBJ2-5,NA,TGTGCCAGCAGTGAATTAAAGGACAGAGTATTGCAAGAGACCCAGTACTTC,CASSELKDRVLQETQYF
TRBV11-2,NA,TRBJ2-1,NA,TGTGCCAGCAGCAAGCTCCGGCAGGAGTGGGGCCATGAGCAGTTCTTC,CASSKLRQEWGHEQFF
TRBV5-4,NA,TRBJ2-7,NA,TGTGCCAGCAGCTTGTCTGGGGACGAGCAGTACTTC,CASSLSGDEQYF
TRBV30,NA,TRBJ2-5,TRBD2,TGTGCCTGGAGTGTACGCGAGCGGGAGATTTGGGAGACCCAGTACTTC,CAWSVREREIWETQYF
TRBV4-3,NA,TRBJ2-3,NA,TGCGCCAGCAGCCAAGTCGAACCCCCAGGGGTTTGCACAGATACGCAGTATTTT,CASSQVEPPGVCTDTQYF
TRBV28,NA,TRBJ2-1,NA,TGTGCCAGCAGTGCATTAGCGCTTAATGAGCAGTTCTTC,CASSALALNEQFF
TRBV5-1,NA,TRBJ2-1,NA,TGCGCCAGCAACCGGGACCAACTCTACAATGAGCAGTTCTTC,CASNRDQLYNEQFF
TRBV2,once,TRBJ2-1,TRBD2,TGTGCCAGTAGCACGGGAGGAGTGACCCATGTACAGAGGACCCGCAATGAGCAGTTCTTC,CASSTGGVTHVQRTRNEQFF
TRBV6-1,NA,TRBJ2-1,TRBD2,TGTGCCAGCAGTGAAGGTAGGGTAGCGGGAGGAGAGCAGTTCTTC,CASSEGRVAGGEQFF
TRBV27,NA,TRBJ2-2,NA,TGTGCCAGCAGTCAAGCCCAAGACCAGGACAGCGGGAACACCGGGGAGCTGTTTTTT,CASSQAQDQDSGNTGELFF
TRBV4-3,NA,TRBJ2-2,TRBD2,TGCGCCAGCAGCCACTTATCTCGGGCTAGCGGGACGAACACCGGGGAGCTGTTTTTT,CASSHLSRASGTNTGELFF
TRBV27,NA,TRBJ2-3,NA,TGTGCCAGCAGTTTCGGTGGAGATACGCAGTATTTT,CASSFGGDTQYF
TRBV27,NA,TRBJ1-2,NA,TGTGCCAGCAGTCCAATAGGACAGACTTTCTATGGCTACACCTTC,CASSPIGQTFYGYTF
TRBV7-4,NA,TRBJ1-1,TRBD1,TGTGCCAGCAGCTTAGATTCGGTCCCGGGACAGGGGCGGAACACTGAAGCTTTCTTT,CASSLDSVPGQGRNTEAFF
TRBV7-9,NA,TRBJ2-7,TRBD1,TGTGCCAGCAGCTCCAAGGGACAGCCATACTACGAGCAGTACTTC,CASSSKGQPYYEQYF
TRBV10-1,NA,TRBJ2-7,NA,TGCGCCAGCAGTGAGTCGATGGAGGTCGGGAACTACGAGCAGTACTTC,CASSESMEVGNYEQYF
TRBV14,NA,TRBJ1-1,NA,TGTGCCAGCAGCCACGCGGGCATGAACACTGAAGCTTTCTTT,CASSHAGMNTEAFF
TRBV12-5,NA,TRBJ2-3,TRBD2,TGTGCTTCCGGCTCGGGAGGTGCGCAGAGCACAGATACGCAGTATTTT,CASGSGGAQSTDTQYF